This note documents a single T cell receptor beta chain sequence. The antigen is undetermined. V lost 6 bases and J 3 bases, leaving 15 bases between the germline ends. The germline V gene has CDR1 MDHEN and CDR2 SYDVKM. The CDR3 consists of 15 residues. This record belongs to a study of cytomegalovirus exposure and HLA in healthy donors. This table comes from immunoSEQ multiplex PCR, and its TCRdb copy is limited to in-frame clones, with some not included. Altogether roughly 60,000 clones are present, about 92% being singletons, with the ten largest covering 1% to 1.5%. Points from the study as a whole: Cytomegalovirus association was assigned to about 150 TCR beta chains.

The chain combines TRBV28 with TRBJ1-3; D is ambiguous. The sequence came from a woman aged 18-29 years in good health and CMV-seronegative. The sample comprised PBMCs. CDR3 residues: CASSLGGRGGNTIYF. The CDR3 DNA sequence: TGTGCCAGCAGCCTCGGAGGTCGTGGTGGAAACACCATATATTTT.